This T cell receptor (beta chain) was documented in a study of T-cell reconstitution after alpha-beta-depleted transplantation in children. In this sample, this clonotype turned up many times. Preparation of the TCRbeta library involved a method that used unique molecular identifiers. TCRdb ran MiXCR on the PCR reads and lists one entry per CDR3 protein. In the table there are about 360,000 distinct CDR3 sequences, more than 10% of which are singletons. Sequenced here: PBMCs, sampled from the stem cell graft. The receptor was isolated from a human donor who donated a stem cell graft to a child with Fanconi anemia.

The CDR3, as DNA: TGTGCCAGCAGTTTTAATGTAGCGGGGGAAGAGACCCAGTACTTC. It encodes CASSFNVAGEETQYF. The chain combines TRBV12-3 or TRBV12-4 with TRBJ2-5; 9 bases are a match to TRBD2. The CDR3 consists of 15 residues. The V gene end was trimmed by 3 bases and the J gene end by 3 bases; junction bases not matched to a gene: 5.